This TCR beta chain is drawn from a study of shared clonotypes between healthy human individuals. The overall study: For every donor, three CD4 naive, three CD4 memory, two CD8 naive and one CD8 memory plates were used. Study outcomes and limitations: For sorted subsets, rarefaction showed incomplete sequencing despite large depth.

Genomic DNA of each subset was evenly split across several immunoSEQ plates. Assay used: immunoSEQ multiplex PCR; TCRdb lists only in-frame clones, some missing. The repertoire includes under 350,000 clones, roughly 84% of them detected once, and under 20% sits in the top ten. A remark on this clone: Its antigen is currently unknown. This sample includes further DNA sequences coding for the same CDR3.

The CDR3 length is 12 residues. The germline V gene encodes CDR1 MDHEN and CDR2 SYDVKM. V lost 3 bases, J lost 5 bases, and 7 bases lay in between. The healthy adult donors were HIV-negative and reported no recent acute infections or vaccinations. The TCR sequence derives from a young man in good health. Material for sequencing was memory CD8+ T cells sorted from blood. The subset: CD45RO+ cells pooled with CCR7-negative TemRA cells. This chain links TRBV28 with TRBJ1-1; D not resolved. CDR3 DNA: TGTGCCAGCAGTTTCGGTTATACTGAAGCTTTCTTT. Amino acids: CASSFGYTEAFF.